Given below is one TCR beta chain in context. These data come from a study of spatial heterogeneity in lung cancer. Study overall: Sequence detection consistently recorded a greater number of beta-chain than alpha-chain sequences.

The time point denotes: sample taken at primary tumor resection. No cell sorting; template was whole RNA from tumor, lung tissue or PBMC. Donors were some 72 untreated early-stage non-small cell lung cancer patients. The germline V gene has CDR1 SQVTM and CDR2 ANQGSEA. The V gene end was trimmed by 1 base and the J gene end by 8 bases; junction bases not matched to a gene: 3. This CDR3 region has 12 residues. The study tagged each TCR cDNA molecule with a unique molecular identifier. TCRdb passed the 5' RACE reads through MiXCR, listing each CDR3 protein once. The sample carries tens of thousands of distinct CDR3 sequences, around 7% recorded once.

The chain links TRBV29-1 to TRBJ1-2, with 8 bases fitting TRBD1. The TCR was taken from a female donor with early-stage non-small cell lung cancer. The sample consisted of PBMCs, taken at surgery. CDR3 nucleotides: TGCAGCGTTGAAGGTGGACAGGGAGGCTACACCTTC. This sequence encodes CSVEGGQGGYTF.